The 31 T cell receptor beta chains presented below share a single source sample, sequenced in a study of PD-1 blockade in classical Hodgkin lymphoma. Generated by immunoSEQ multiplex PCR, the TCRdb table keeps only in-frame clones and is missing some. The table lists 14,000 to 15,000 clones, less than 70% of them singletons, with approximately 11% in the top ten. All the patients suffered relapse after autologous stem cell transplantation, and brentuximab vedotin exposure differed. The sample here was peripheral blood mononuclear cells (PBMCs), taken at baseline. Every receptor here comes from a human donor with classical Hodgkin lymphoma.

This CDR3 reads CASRDTSGRVSYNEQFF. CDR3 DNA: TGTGCCAGCAGAGATACCAGCGGGAGAGTCTCCTACAATGAGCAGTTCTTC. J is TRBJ2-1 and V is TRBV28, with 8 nucleotides matching TRBD2. This CDR3 spans 17 amino acids. Germline V gene sequence: CDR1 MDHEN, CDR2 SYDVKM. Germline trimming cut 6 bases from V and 0 bases from J; bases unmatched to any gene: 10.

J is TRBJ2-3 and V is TRBV9, with a possible D match to TRBD2 (5 bases). Germline values: CDR1 SGDLS, CDR2 YYNGEE. Trimming cost V 0 bases and J 0 bases, with 11 bases left between them. The CDR3 consists of 16 residues. CDR3 protein: CASSVAIRGSTDTQYF. CDR3 in DNA: TGTGCCAGCAGCGTAGCTATACGGGGTAGCACAGATACGCAGTATTTT.

This chain joins TRBV29-1 and TRBJ2-7, with a tentative D call TRBD2 (6 bases). Trimming took off 4 bases at V and 0 bases at J, with 7 bases between the two ends. The CDR3 is 12 amino acids. Germline V lookup: CDR1 SQVTM, CDR2 ANQGSEA. The CDR3 nucleotides read TGCAGCGTTGTGCGGGGCTCCTACGAGCAGTACTTC. It yields the protein CSVVRGSYEQYF.

In this sample, this clone turned up a few times. V usage is TRBV4-1 and J usage is TRBJ2-2; 8 positions match TRBD2. Losses at the gene ends were 2 bases for V and 4 bases for J; bases not matched to a gene: 3. The CDR3 is made up of 15 amino acids. Germline V gene lookup returns CDR1 MGHRA and CDR2 YSYEKL. CDR3 DNA sequence: TGCGCCAGCAGCCAAAATGCGGGGGGCACCGGGGAGCTGTTTTTT. This gives the protein CASSQNAGGTGELFF.

The CDR3 nucleotides are TGTGCCAGCAGTTTATGGACAGGGGTGGATTCACCCCTCCACTTT. This codes for CASSLWTGVDSPLHF. J is TRBJ1-6 and V is TRBV27; 9 positions agree with TRBD1. The CDR3 extends over 15 amino acids. CDR1 and CDR2 (germline): MNHEY, SMNVEV (reference sequence). Germline trimming cut 1 base from V and 8 bases from J; bases unmatched to any gene: 3.

The CDR3 spells CASTPTGETYNEQFF. DNA of the CDR3: TGCGCCAGCACCCCGACAGGGGAAACCTACAATGAGCAGTTCTTC. The chain joins TRBV5-1 to TRBJ2-1; 8 positions agree with TRBD1. Looked up from germline, CDR1 is SGHRS and CDR2 is YFSETQ. V shed 6 bases and J 2 bases; nucleotides not matched to a gene: 7. CDR3 length: 15 amino acids.

The chain uses TRBV10-3 and TRBJ2-1; D not resolved. The germline gives CDR1 ENHRY, CDR2 SYGVKD. V lost 0 bases, J lost 5 bases, and 14 bases lay in between. The CDR3 runs to 16 residues. CDR3 sequence reads: CAISESGPPKDNEQFF. CDR3 DNA: TGTGCCATCAGTGAGTCAGGACCCCCCAAAGACAATGAGCAGTTCTTC.

The chain carries TRBV6-1 and TRBJ2-7; TRBD2 might be the D (5 bases). This CDR3 has 13 residues. The V and J ends lost 6 bases and 7 bases respectively, with 16 bases between them. CDR1 and CDR2 (germline): MNHNS, SASEGT. For the CDR3, the DNA is TGTGCCAGCAGCCCAACAAGGACTGAAGAGCAGTACTTC. Amino acid sequence: CASSPTRTEEQYF.

This clone appeared a single time. V gene TRBV4-2 combines with J gene TRBJ1-1; D unclear. Germline V gene sequence: CDR1 LGHNA, CDR2 YNFKEQ. CDR3 length equals 13 residues. Trimming took 4 bases from V and 6 from J, leaving 12 bases between them. DNA of the CDR3: TGTGCCAGCAGCCGATTAGTGAGGGCTGAAGCTTTCTTT. Translated, it gives CASSRLVRAEAFF.

The V gene is TRBV6-6, the J gene TRBJ2-3, with a weak D call TRBD2 (5 bases). The germline V gene has CDR1 MNHNY and CDR2 SVGAGI (reference sequence). There are 11 residues in the CDR3. Trimming removed 8 bases from V and 14 bases from J, with 17 bases in between. CDR3 in DNA: TGTGCCAGCGGCCCACTAGGAAAATGGTATTTT. This codes for CASGPLGKWYF.

The chain couples TRBV28 to TRBJ2-1, with 13 bases identical to TRBD2. The J segment lost 0 bases and the V segment lost 7 bases, leaving 6 bases of the junction unmatched. The CDR3 length is 17 residues. The germline CDR1 and CDR2 sequences are MDHEN and SYDVKM. The CDR3 DNA reads TGTGCCAGCACGGGACTAGCGGGGATTAGCTCCTACAATGAGCAGTTCTTC. This encodes CASTGLAGISSYNEQFF.

V gene TRBV7-2 combines with J gene TRBJ2-1; D unclear. This CDR3 has 12 residues. Between the trimmed V and J ends, which lost 2 bases and 8 bases, there was a span of 7 bases. Germline CDR1 SGHTA, CDR2 FQGNSA. DNA for the CDR3: TGTGCCAGCAGCTTAAACGCCCATGAGCAGTTCTTC. It codes for CASSLNAHEQFF.

The chain has TRBV2 and TRBJ1-4; D remains ambiguous. This CDR3 spans 15 amino acids. The ends were cut back, 7 bases at V and 0 bases at J, with 12 bases in the middle. CDR1 SNHLY and CDR2 FYNNEI come from the germline V gene. The CDR3 is CASTDTGTTNEKLFF. In DNA, the CDR3 is TGTGCCAGCACCGATACCGGGACAACTAATGAAAAACTGTTTTTT.

The chain carries TRBV6-1 and TRBJ1-2; possible D gene TRBD1, 5 bases. CDR3 size: 14 residues. CDR1 MNHNS and CDR2 SASEGT come from the germline V gene. Trimming took 5 bases from V and 8 from J, leaving 18 bases between them. The CDR3 here is CASSFSRGGEGYTF. DNA of the CDR3: TGTGCCAGCAGTTTCTCACGGGGGGGAGAGGGCTACACCTTC.

The chain recombines TRBV28 with TRBJ2-3; no clear D. The germline CDR1 and CDR2 sequences are MDHEN and SYDVKM. The V and J ends lost 3 bases and 0 bases respectively, with 10 bases between them. This CDR3 spans 15 amino acids. The CDR3 loop reads CASSFPALSTDTQYF. The CDR3 bases are TGTGCCAGCAGTTTCCCAGCGCTCAGCACAGATACGCAGTATTTT.

This clone has just a few counts. The chain recombines TRBV28 with TRBJ1-2; D is unclear. From germline, CDR1 is MDHEN and CDR2 SYDVKM. V was cut by 6 bases and J by 4 bases, with 18 bases left in between. The CDR3 length is 15 residues. The CDR3 sequence: CASRPHGEAGYGYTF. The CDR3 DNA is TGTGCCAGCAGACCCCACGGGGAGGCGGGCTATGGCTACACCTTC.

This rearrangement joins TRBV6-1 to TRBJ2-1, with 8 bases matching TRBD1. After removal of 2 bases from V and 4 bases from J, the junction contained 7 bases not matched to a gene. The CDR3 spans 16 residues. The germline CDR1 and CDR2 sequences are MNHNS and SASEGT. The CDR3 is CASSEIGTGVYNEQFF. CDR3 coding DNA: TGTGCCAGCAGTGAAATCGGGACAGGAGTATACAATGAGCAGTTCTTC.

The chain has TRBV10-2 and TRBJ1-6; 9 bases map to TRBD1. Germline V lookup: CDR1 WSHSY, CDR2 SAAADI. The CDR3 spans 15 residues. V lost 3 bases and J lost 8; bases outside the gene matches: 5. CDR3 DNA: TGCGCCAGCAGTGAATGGGACAGGGAGTATTCACCCCTCCACTTT. Its translation is CASSEWDREYSPLHF.

A few counts support this clone. The chain couples TRBV18 to TRBJ1-6, with a tentative D call TRBD1 (5 bases). There are 14 residues in the CDR3. Germline values: CDR1 KGHSH, CDR2 LQKENI. Trimming cost V 4 bases and J 9 bases, with 13 bases left between them. Written as DNA, the CDR3 is TGTGCCAGCTCACGAGTCAGGGAGAGTTCACCCCTCCACTTT. This gives the protein CASSRVRESSPLHF.

V usage is TRBV10-2 and J usage is TRBJ2-7; TRBD2 matches at 14 bases. The CDR3 sequence is 15 residues long. The junction had 5 bases not matched to a gene; V was cut back by 6 bases and J by 4 bases. Germline V gene sequence: CDR1 WSHSY, CDR2 SAAADI. In nucleotides, the CDR3 is TGCGCCAGCAGCGGGACTAGCGGGAGTGCTTACGAGCAGTACTTC. This gives the protein CASSGTSGSAYEQYF.

This clone has more than one count but fewer than ten. V is TRBV7-9 and J is TRBJ2-5; a possible D gene is TRBD1 (6 bases). CDR3 length: 16 amino acids. V was shortened by 3 bases and J by 5 bases, with 19 bases between the two germline ends. CDR1 and CDR2 (germline): SEHNR, FQNEAQ (reference sequence). This CDR3 is CASSLNQDSSAETQYF. The CDR3, as DNA: TGTGCCAGCAGCTTGAATCAGGACAGCTCGGCGGAGACCCAGTACTTC. Using reference TRBV7-9 and TRBJ2-5 for the parts outside the CDR3, the full variable domain is DTGVSQNPRHKITKRGQNVTFRCDPISEHNRLYWYRQTLGQGPEFLTYFQNEAQLEKSRLLSDRFSAERPKGSFSTLEIQRTEQGDSAMYLCASSLNQDSSAETQYFGPGTRLLVL.

This clone was seen a handful of times. CDR3 in amino acids: CASSIYAGAFNTVCISTDTQYF. CDR3 in DNA: TGTGCCAGCAGCATTTATGCCGGGGCCTTCAACACGGTTTGCATAAGCACAGATACGCAGTATTTT. V usage is TRBV21-1 and J usage is TRBJ2-3. TRBV21-1 is described as a pseudogene. This CDR3 has 22 amino acids.

This clone was counted a few times. J is TRBJ2-7 and V is TRBV6-1, with D possibly matching TRBD1 (5 bases). Between the trimmed V and J ends, which lost 1 base and 2 bases, there was a span of 15 bases. Germline V CDR1 and CDR2: MNHNS, SASEGT. This CDR3 contains 16 residues. The CDR3 bases are TGTGCCAGCAGTGAAGGGGTGGGGCCAGCTACCTACGAGCAGTACTTC. Amino acid sequence: CASSEGVGPATYEQYF.

CDR3 sequence: CASSEFAHSYEQYF. DNA of the CDR3: TGTGCCAGCAGTGAATTCGCCCACTCCTACGAGCAGTACTTC. This chain connects TRBV6-1 to TRBJ2-7; D ambiguous. This CDR3 contains 14 residues. Looked up from germline, CDR1 is MNHNS and CDR2 is SASEGT. Trimming pared 2 bases from V and 0 bases from J, leaving 8 bases between.

V is TRBV7-9 and J is TRBJ2-2; 9 nucleotides align to TRBD1. V trimming: 7 bases; J trimming: 2 bases; junction bases outside the gene matches: 8. Germline-derived CDR1 and CDR2 are SEHNR and FQNEAQ (reference sequence). This CDR3 contains 16 residues. CDR3 region: CASMRQGVGNTGELFF. The CDR3 nucleotides read TGTGCCAGCATGAGACAGGGGGTCGGTAACACCGGGGAGCTGTTTTTT.

The chain joins TRBV2 to TRBJ1-5; no definite D call. CDR3 length: 14 residues. V lost 6 bases and J lost 2, with 11 bases in between. Per germline, CDR1 SNHLY and CDR2 FYNNEI. The CDR3 loop reads CASSPGGGNQPQHF. The CDR3 DNA is TGTGCCAGCAGCCCGGGCGGGGGCAATCAGCCCCAGCATTTT.

This clone was seen just once. This chain joins TRBV7-2 and TRBJ2-4; a possible D gene is TRBD1 (5 bases). Germline V CDR1 and CDR2: SGHTA, FQGNSA. This CDR3 region has 12 residues. V gave up 4 bases and J gave up 10 bases, with 11 bases separating them. The CDR3 sequence is CASSSDKGIQYF. The CDR3 DNA reads TGTGCCAGCAGCTCGGACAAAGGGATTCAGTACTTC.

CDR3 nucleotides: TGCAGCGTTGTCGTGAGCGGGAGCTTTGAGGATACGCAGTATTTT. It translates to CSVVVSGSFEDTQYF. The chain joins TRBV29-1 to TRBJ2-3; 8 positions match TRBD2. The germline CDR1 and CDR2 sequences are SQVTM and ANQGSEA. This CDR3 is 15 amino acids long. The V gene end was trimmed by 4 bases and the J gene end by 6 bases; junction bases not matched to a gene: 12.

The chain carries TRBV11-1 and TRBJ2-2; TRBD2 agrees at 8 bases. After removal of 3 bases from V and 5 bases from J, the junction contained 8 bases not matched to a gene. The germline gives CDR1 SGHAT, CDR2 FQDESV (reference sequence). The CDR3 runs 16 residues. The CDR3 loop is CASSLLGGRRTGELFF. The CDR3 bases are TGTGCCAGCAGCTTGTTAGGCGGGAGGCGAACCGGGGAGCTGTTTTTT.

This clone has only a few counts. V usage is TRBV27 and J usage is TRBJ2-7, with TRBD1 identical over 7 bases. The CDR3 runs 14 residues. Germline V CDR1 and CDR2: MNHEY, SMNVEV (reference sequence). Trimming cost V 0 bases and J 2 bases; bases outside gene matches: 1. DNA of the CDR3: TGTGCCAGCAGTTTATCCGGGACAGCCTACGAGCAGTACTTC. Protein: CASSLSGTAYEQYF.

This rearrangement joins TRBV5-6 to TRBJ2-7; D may be TRBD1 (6 bases). Per the germline V gene, CDR1 is SGHDT and CDR2 is YYEEEE. The CDR3 totals 17 residues. V lost 0 bases to trimming and J lost 0 bases, with 16 bases between them. The CDR3 nucleotides are TGTGCCAGCAGCTTGGAATGGGGGCACCTTAGCTCCTACGAGCAGTACTTC. It yields the protein CASSLEWGHLSSYEQYF.